A selection of T cell receptor beta chains follows, all from one sample in a study of blood T cell repertoires in COVID-19. The assay was immunoSEQ multiplex PCR, and TCRdb's table has in-frame clones only and misses some. The table lists more than 100,000 clones, approximately 90% of them singletons, with roughly 2.2% in the top ten. Sequenced input: peripheral blood. All receptors derive from a man between 65 and 85 years old with active COVID-19. Each CDR3 is given with its conserved first and last residue. The order of the fields is clone size, J gene, V gene, CDR3 length, D gene, CDR3 protein, CDR3 DNA. The D gene is left open where the match is weak. Clone size, where shown, is once, few, many, or a class for clones that have expanded.

-	TRBJ1-1	TRBV5-6	13	-	CASTQGGNTEAFF	TGTGCCAGCACCCAGGGAGGTAACACTGAAGCTTTCTTT
-	TRBJ1-3	TRBV5-1	13	-	CASSPRPGNTIYF	TGCGCCAGCAGTCCGCGGCCTGGAAACACCATATATTTT
once	TRBJ2-3	TRBV29-1	14	TRBD1	CSVPAGGSTDTQYF	TGCAGCGTTCCTGCAGGGGGAAGCACAGATACGCAGTATTTT
-	TRBJ1-5	TRBV25-1	15	TRBD1	CASSGQQGINQPQHF	TGTGCCAGCAGTGGCCAACAGGGGATCAATCAGCCCCAGCATTTT
-	TRBJ2-7	TRBV9	14	-	CASSAGQVPYEQYF	TGTGCCAGCAGCGCGGGACAAGTACCCTACGAGCAGTACTTC
-	TRBJ1-1	TRBV10-3	14	-	CAISRTRLNTEAFF	TGTGCCATCAGCCGGACACGATTGAACACTGAAGCTTTCTTT
-	TRBJ1-1	TRBV3-1/TRBV3-2	14	-	CASSQLYQGTEAFF	TGTGCCAGCAGCCAATTATATCAGGGCACTGAAGCTTTCTTT
-	TRBJ2-1	TRBV9	17	-	CASSAPRTRSGYNEQFF	TGTGCCAGCAGCGCCCCCCGCACTAGGAGTGGGTACAATGAGCAGTTCTTC
few	TRBJ2-7	TRBV6-1	13	-	CASSEITGPEQYF	TGTGCCAGCAGTGAAATAACAGGGCCCGAGCAGTACTTC
-	TRBJ1-2	TRBV7-2	13	TRBD1	CASSQDRNYGYTF	TGTGCCAGCAGCCAGGACAGGAACTATGGCTACACCTTC
-	TRBJ2-4	TRBV5-1	18	TRBD1	CASSPPGQGSVAKNIQYF	TGCGCCAGCAGCCCCCCGGGACAGGGATCCGTAGCCAAAAACATTCAGTACTTC
once	TRBJ1-5	TRBV3-1/TRBV3-2	13	-	CASSQQGGQPQHF	TGTGCCAGCAGCCAACAGGGAGGCCAGCCCCAGCATTTT
-	TRBJ2-5	TRBV27	15	TRBD2	CASSFSGRAGETQYF	TGTGCCAGCAGTTTCAGCGGGAGGGCCGGGGAGACCCAGTACTTC
-	TRBJ1-4	TRBV30	15	TRBD1	CAWSLSTNRGEKLFF	TGTGCCTGGAGTCTCTCAACAAACAGGGGCGAAAAACTGTTTTTT
-	TRBJ1-1	TRBV12-3/TRBV12-4	13	-	CASSSEGGTEAFF	TGTGCCAGCAGTTCAGAGGGAGGCACTGAAGCTTTCTTT
-	TRBJ2-7	TRBV7-9	15	TRBD2	CASSPSGGGSYEQYF	TGTGCCAGCAGCCCCAGCGGGGGGGGGTCCTACGAGCAGTACTTC
few	TRBJ1-2	TRBV6-5	14	TRBD1	CASSLGQGPYGYTF	TGTGCCAGCAGCCTTGGACAGGGCCCATATGGCTACACCTTC
once	TRBJ1-5	TRBV19	15	TRBD1	CASSISRGLGQPQHF	TGTGCCAGTAGTATCTCAAGGGGGCTAGGACAGCCCCAGCATTTT
many	TRBJ2-2	TRBV19	16	-	CASSPGAGANTGELFF	TGTGCCAGTAGCCCCGGTGCAGGGGCGAACACCGGGGAGCTGTTTTTT
-	TRBJ1-3	TRBV6-5	15	-	CASKEDSHSGNTIYF	TGTGCCAGCAAAGAAGACAGCCACTCTGGAAACACCATATATTTT
-	TRBJ2-7	TRBV12-5	16	TRBD2	CASGLPWTSGIYEQYF	TGTGCTAGTGGTTTGCCCTGGACTAGCGGGATCTACGAGCAGTACTTC
-	TRBJ2-1	TRBV9	16	TRBD2	CASSVDVAGGPGEQFF	TGTGCCAGCAGCGTAGACGTAGCGGGAGGGCCGGGTGAGCAGTTCTTC
-	TRBJ2-7	TRBV5-1	16	TRBD2	CASSRISSGDSYEQYF	TGCGCCAGCAGCCGGATCTCTAGCGGGGACTCCTACGAGCAGTACTTC
-	TRBJ2-3	TRBV7-9	15	-	CASTPAGVSTDTQYF	TGTGCCAGCACCCCCGCGGGTGTCAGCACAGATACGCAGTATTTT
-	TRBJ2-2	TRBV5-1	14	-	CASRGIGSTGELFF	TGCGCCAGCAGAGGGATAGGGAGCACCGGGGAGCTGTTTTTT
-	TRBJ2-4	TRBV28	15	-	CASSTPGMAKNIQYF	TGTGCCAGCAGTACCCCAGGGATGGCCAAAAACATTCAGTACTTC
-	TRBJ1-5	TRBV18	14	TRBD1	CASSQGTGDQPQHF	TGTGCCAGCTCACAGGGGACAGGGGATCAGCCCCAGCATTTT
-	TRBJ1-2	TRBV18	14	TRBD1	CASSPLDRGHGYTF	TGTGCCAGCTCACCTCTTGACAGGGGGCATGGCTACACCTTC
-	TRBJ2-2	TRBV5-4	15	TRBD2	CASSKAGVRTGELFF	TGTGCCAGCAGCAAAGCGGGAGTAAGGACCGGGGAGCTGTTTTTT
-	TRBJ2-2	TRBV6-5	14	TRBD1	CASRTGAPSGELFF	TGTGCCAGCCGGACAGGGGCCCCCAGCGGGGAGCTGTTTTTT
-	TRBJ1-5	TRBV28	14	TRBD1	CASMAGTGSQPQHF	TGTGCCAGCATGGCGGGGACAGGGAGTCAGCCCCAGCATTTT
-	TRBJ2-7	TRBV18	15	-	CASSRGDSVFYEQYF	TGTGCCAGCTCACGAGGAGACAGCGTATTCTACGAGCAGTACTTC
-	TRBJ2-3	TRBV5-6	15	-	CASSSERLRTDTQYF	TGTGCCAGCAGCTCGGAGCGATTACGGACAGATACGCAGTATTTT
-	TRBJ1-2	TRBV19	15	-	CASSIAPAINYGYTF	TGTGCCAGTAGTATTGCCCCAGCGATAAACTATGGCTACACCTTC
-	TRBJ2-5	TRBV19	14	TRBD2	CASHQGGRKETQYF	TGTGCCAGCCACCAGGGAGGGCGAAAAGAGACCCAGTACTTC
-	TRBJ2-3	TRBV19	13	-	CASIDRSRDTQYF	TGTGCCAGTATAGACAGGAGCAGAGATACGCAGTATTTT
-	TRBJ2-1	TRBV27	15	TRBD2	CASSFGGSSYNEQFF	TGTGCCAGCAGTTTCGGCGGGAGCTCCTACAATGAGCAGTTCTTC
-	TRBJ1-4	TRBV29-1	12	-	CSVEDADEKLFF	TGCAGCGTTGAAGATGCAGATGAAAAACTGTTTTTT
-	TRBJ2-1	TRBV30	14	TRBD2	CAWSGGRGGDEQFF	TGTGCCTGGAGTGGCGGGAGGGGCGGCGATGAGCAGTTCTTC
-	TRBJ2-7	TRBV5-1	15	TRBD1	CASSLYGTAAYEQYF	TGCGCCAGCAGCTTGTATGGGACAGCGGCCTACGAGCAGTACTTC
once	TRBJ2-3	TRBV6-2/TRBV6-3	16	TRBD2	CASSPLSGRGTDTQYF	TGTGCCAGCAGTCCCCTTAGCGGGAGAGGCACAGATACGCAGTATTTT
-	TRBJ2-1	TRBV29-1	14	-	CSVEGPGVDNEQFF	TGCAGCGTTGAGGGTCCGGGAGTGGACAATGAGCAGTTCTTC
-	TRBJ1-5	TRBV24-1	16	TRBD1	CATSDPGQGVNQPQHF	TGTGCCACCAGTGATCCGGGACAGGGGGTCAATCAGCCCCAGCATTTT
-	TRBJ2-1	TRBV6-2/TRBV6-3	16	-	CASSYFRGSAYNEQFF	TGTGCCAGCAGTTACTTTCGGGGTAGCGCCTACAATGAGCAGTTCTTC
-	TRBJ1-2	TRBV4-1	15	TRBD1	CASSQPQGAAYGYTF	TGCGCCAGCAGCCAACCACAGGGGGCAGCGTATGGCTACACCTTC
once	TRBJ2-3	TRBV5-1	17	TRBD2	CASSSGGREWITDTQYF	TGCGCCAGCAGCTCGGGTGGGCGGGAGTGGATCACAGATACGCAGTATTTT